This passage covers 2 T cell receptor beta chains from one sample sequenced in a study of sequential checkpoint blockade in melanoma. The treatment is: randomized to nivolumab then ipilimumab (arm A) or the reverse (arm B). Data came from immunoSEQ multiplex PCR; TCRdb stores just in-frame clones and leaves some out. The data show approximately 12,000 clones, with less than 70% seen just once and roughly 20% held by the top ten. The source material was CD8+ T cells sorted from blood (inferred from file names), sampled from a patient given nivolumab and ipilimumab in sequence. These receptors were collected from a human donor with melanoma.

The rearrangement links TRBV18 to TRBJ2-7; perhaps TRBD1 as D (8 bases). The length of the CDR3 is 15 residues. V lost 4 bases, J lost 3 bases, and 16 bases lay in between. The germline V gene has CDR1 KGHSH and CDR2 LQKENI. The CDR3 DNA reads TGTGCCAGCTCACGGGGGGGGACAGGACTCTACGAGCAGTACTTC. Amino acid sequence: CASSRGGTGLYEQYF.

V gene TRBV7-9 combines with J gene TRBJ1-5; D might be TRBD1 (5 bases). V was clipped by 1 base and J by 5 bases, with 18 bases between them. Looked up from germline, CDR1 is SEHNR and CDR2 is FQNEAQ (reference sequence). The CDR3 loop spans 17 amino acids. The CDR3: CASSLGGGGNNDQPQHF. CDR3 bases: TGTGCCAGCAGCTTAGGGGGGGGTGGCAATAACGATCAGCCCCAGCATTTT.